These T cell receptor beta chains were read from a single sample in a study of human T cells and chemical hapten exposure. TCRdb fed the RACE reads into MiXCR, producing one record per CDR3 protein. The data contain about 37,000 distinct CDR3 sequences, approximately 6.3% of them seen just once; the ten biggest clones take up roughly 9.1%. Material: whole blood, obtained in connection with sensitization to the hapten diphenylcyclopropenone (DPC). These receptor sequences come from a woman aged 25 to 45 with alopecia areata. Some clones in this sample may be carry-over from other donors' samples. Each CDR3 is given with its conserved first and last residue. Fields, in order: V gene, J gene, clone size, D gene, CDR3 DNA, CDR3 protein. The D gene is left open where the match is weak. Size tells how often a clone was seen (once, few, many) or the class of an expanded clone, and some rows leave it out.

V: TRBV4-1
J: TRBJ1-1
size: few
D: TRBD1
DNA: TGCGCCAGCAACGACCCGGTACAGGGGCGGACTGAAGCTTTCTTT
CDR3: CASNDPVQGRTEAFF

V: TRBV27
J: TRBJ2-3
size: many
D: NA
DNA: TGTGCCAGCAGTTTGGACGGGGACGCTACGCAGTATTTT
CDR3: CASSLDGDATQYF

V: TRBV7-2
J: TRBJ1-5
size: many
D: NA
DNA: TGTGCCAGCAGTCCCGGGACGCGAATTGATCAGCCCCAGCATTTT
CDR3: CASSPGTRIDQPQHF

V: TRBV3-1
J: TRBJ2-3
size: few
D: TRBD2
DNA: TGTGCCAGCAGCCGAGGACTAGCGGTTACAGATACGCAGTATTTT
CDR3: CASSRGLAVTDTQYF

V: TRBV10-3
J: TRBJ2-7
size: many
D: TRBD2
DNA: TGTGCCATCAGCGAGACTAGCGGGGGAGCCTACGAGCAGTACTTC
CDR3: CAISETSGGAYEQYF

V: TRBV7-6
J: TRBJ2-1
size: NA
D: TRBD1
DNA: TGTGCCAGCGCTGCCGGGACAGTCATCTACAATGAGCAGTTCTTC
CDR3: CASAAGTVIYNEQFF

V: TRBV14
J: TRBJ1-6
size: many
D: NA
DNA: TGTGCCAGCAGCCAAGAATCGGGGGTGTATAATTCACCCCTCCACTTT
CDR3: CASSQESGVYNSPLHF

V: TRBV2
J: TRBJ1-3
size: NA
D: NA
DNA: TGTGCCAGCAGTGACAGTCTCCCCTTCTCTGGAAACACCATATATTTT
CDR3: CASSDSLPFSGNTIYF

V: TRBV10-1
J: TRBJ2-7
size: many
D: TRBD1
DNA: TGCGCCAGCAACCGACAGGGGGCATTGGTTTTTGACGAGCAGTACTTC
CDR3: CASNRQGALVFDEQYF

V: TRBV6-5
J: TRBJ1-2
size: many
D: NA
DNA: TGTGCCAGCAGTTACCGGACTGTAAACTATGGCTACACCTTC
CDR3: CASSYRTVNYGYTF

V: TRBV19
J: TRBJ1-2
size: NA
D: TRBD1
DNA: TGTGCCAGCACAGGGGTCTATGGCTACACCTTC
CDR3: CASTGVYGYTF

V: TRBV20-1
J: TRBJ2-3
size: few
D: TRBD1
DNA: TGCAGTGCGATGACCGGGACAGGGTTAGCAGATACGCAGTATTTT
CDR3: CSAMTGTGLADTQYF

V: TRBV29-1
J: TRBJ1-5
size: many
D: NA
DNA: TGCAGCGTTGGTTTTGGTAATAGCAATCAGCCCCAGCATTTT
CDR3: CSVGFGNSNQPQHF

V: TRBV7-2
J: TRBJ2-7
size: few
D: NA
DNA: TGTGCCAGCAGCTTAGCGGTCGGAACCTACGAGCAGTACTTC
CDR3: CASSLAVGTYEQYF

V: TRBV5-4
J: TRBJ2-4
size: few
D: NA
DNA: TGTGCCAGCAGCTTGTCTAGCGCGGGAGCCAAAAACATTCAGTACTTC
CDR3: CASSLSSAGAKNIQYF

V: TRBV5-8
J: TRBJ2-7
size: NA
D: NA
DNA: TGTGCCAGCAGCCCGGAGGACACATACTACGAGCAGTACTTC
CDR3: CASSPEDTYYEQYF

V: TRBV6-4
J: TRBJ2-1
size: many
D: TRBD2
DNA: TGTGCCAGCAGTGTGACCAGCGGGGGGCCCAATGAGCAGTTCTTC
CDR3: CASSVTSGGPNEQFF

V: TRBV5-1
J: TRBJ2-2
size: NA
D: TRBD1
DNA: TGCGCCAGCAAAACAGGGGGGAACACCGGGGAGCTGTTTTTT
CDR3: CASKTGGNTGELFF

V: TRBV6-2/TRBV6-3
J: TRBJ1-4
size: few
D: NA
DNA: TGTGCCAGCAGCCCGCACCTCCCAACTAATGAAAAACTGTTTTTT
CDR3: CASSPHLPTNEKLFF

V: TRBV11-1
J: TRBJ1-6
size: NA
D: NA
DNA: TGTGCCAGCAGCTCCAGCAGCTCCTATAATTCACCCCTCCACTTT
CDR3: CASSSSSSYNSPLHF

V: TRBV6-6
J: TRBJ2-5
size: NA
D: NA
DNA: TGTGCCAGCAGTTACAGCCAAGAGACCCAGTACTTC
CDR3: CASSYSQETQYF

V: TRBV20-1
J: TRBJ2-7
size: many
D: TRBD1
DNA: TGCAGTGTCCCGGGACAGGGGTGGGAGCAGTACTTC
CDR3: CSVPGQGWEQYF

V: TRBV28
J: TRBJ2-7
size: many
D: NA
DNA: TGTGCCAGCAGTCCCGGGGCCTCCTACGAGCAGTACTTC
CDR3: CASSPGASYEQYF

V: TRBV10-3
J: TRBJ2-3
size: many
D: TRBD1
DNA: TGTGCCATCAGTGAGGGGGACAGGGGGCCAGATACGCAGTATTTT
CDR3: CAISEGDRGPDTQYF

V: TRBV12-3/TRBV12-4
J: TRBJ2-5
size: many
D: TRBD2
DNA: TGTGCCAGCAGTTTAGGGACTAGCGGGGGGATGGAGACCCAGTACTTC
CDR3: CASSLGTSGGMETQYF

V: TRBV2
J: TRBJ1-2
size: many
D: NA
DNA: TGTGCCAGCAGTGAGATTTATGGCTACACCTTC
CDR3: CASSEIYGYTF

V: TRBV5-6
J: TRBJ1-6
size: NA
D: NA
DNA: TGTGCCAGCAGCTTGGTGGGCTCCTATAATTCACCCCTCCACTTT
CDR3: CASSLVGSYNSPLHF

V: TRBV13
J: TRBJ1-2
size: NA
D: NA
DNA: TGTGCCAGCAGCCGGTCTGCCGCCGTAAACTATGGCTACACCTTC
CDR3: CASSRSAAVNYGYTF

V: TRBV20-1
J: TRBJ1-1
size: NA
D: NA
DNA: TGCAGTACCCACGAAGAGGGACGGGGCACTGAAGCTTTCTTT
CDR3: CSTHEEGRGTEAFF

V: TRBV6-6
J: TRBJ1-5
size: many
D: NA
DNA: TGTGCCAGTCAATCTGGAAATCAGCCCCAGCATTTT
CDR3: CASQSGNQPQHF

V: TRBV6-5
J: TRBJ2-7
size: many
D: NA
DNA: TGTGCCAGCAGTGACCCACGGGGGCACTACGAGCAGTACTTC
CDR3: CASSDPRGHYEQYF

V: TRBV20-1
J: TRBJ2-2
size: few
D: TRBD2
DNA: TGCAGTGCTAGAGATTTGACTAGCCGGATCGCGAACACCGGGGAGCTGTTTTTT
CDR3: CSARDLTSRIANTGELFF

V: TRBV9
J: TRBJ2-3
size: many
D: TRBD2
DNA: TGTGCCAGCAGCGTAGGAAGTAGCGGGGTTCCAGATACGCAGTATTTT
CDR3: CASSVGSSGVPDTQYF

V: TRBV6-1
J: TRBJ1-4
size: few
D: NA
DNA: TGTGCCAGCAGTGATCCCGTTGGTGAAAAACTGTTTTTT
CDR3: CASSDPVGEKLFF

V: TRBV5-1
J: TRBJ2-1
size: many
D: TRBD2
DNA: TGCGCCAGCAGCTTGGCCTTTGATCGACTAGCTGAGTTCTTC
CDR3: CASSLAFDRLAEFF

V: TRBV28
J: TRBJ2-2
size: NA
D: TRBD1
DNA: TGTGCCAGCAGTTCGGTACCTCAGGGGGTCAACACCGGGGAGCTGTTTTTT
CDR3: CASSSVPQGVNTGELFF